Many counts were recorded for the clone carrying this T cell receptor (beta chain). The target antigen is unknown. Unique molecular identifier tags were affixed to discrete cDNA molecules. MiXCR was run by TCRdb on the 5' RACE reads, yielding one entry per CDR3 protein. The sample yields tens of thousands of distinct CDR3 sequences, around 4.5% seen once. CDR1 and CDR2 from the germline V gene are MNHEY and SVGEGT. Trimming cost V 6 bases and J 5 bases, with 11 bases left between them. The CDR3 sequence is 12 residues long. This sample stems from a study of early T cells in non-severe SARS-CoV-2 infection. Overall study results and limits: In VDJdb matching, anti-spike CD8 responses were favored while private and CD4 specificities went missing.

Sequencing was performed on whole blood. This chain connects TRBV6-2 or TRBV6-3 to TRBJ2-7, with D tentatively TRBD2 (5 bases). The clonotype was recovered from an adult who was a healthcare worker with PCR-confirmed SARS-CoV-2 infection or an uninfected control (not recorded which). Here the CDR3 reads CASSRTANEQYF. The CDR3, as DNA: TGTGCCAGCAGCAGGACTGCGAACGAGCAGTACTTC.